Following are 14 T cell receptor beta chains from one sample sequenced in a study of chemoradiotherapy in HPV16-positive cancers. Here immunoSEQ multiplex PCR was the method, and the copy in TCRdb shows in-frame clones only, minus some. The sample yields roughly 14,000 clones, 77% seen once. Collection of the sample occurred from a patient who underwent chemoradiotherapy. These receptor sequences come from a human donor with HPV-associated anogenital cancer.

The chain combines TRBV27 with TRBJ2-5; D not certain. Matching the DNA end better, TRBJ2-7 makes the J call doubtful. CDR3 length: 13 residues. In germline, CDR1 is MNHEY, CDR2 SMNVEV (reference sequence). CDR3 protein: CASSFVGDYEQYF. The CDR3 DNA is TGTGCCAGCAGTTTTGTCGGAGACTACGAGCAGTACTTC.

V usage is TRBV28 and J usage is TRBJ2-3; D call uncertain. Between the trimmed V and J ends, which lost 3 bases and 6 bases, there was a span of 4 bases. The CDR3 spans 11 residues. The germline gives CDR1 MDHEN, CDR2 SYDVKM. CDR3 nucleotides: TGTGCCAGCAGTTTGGAGGATACGCAGTATTTT. Translation gives CASSLEDTQYF.

CDR3 bases: TGTGCCAGCAGCTTAGAGTGGGGGACGAATACGCAGTATTTT. It is translated as CASSLEWGTNTQYF. V is TRBV11-3 and J is TRBJ2-3, with D perhaps matching TRBD1 or TRBD2 (5 bases each). V was cut by 0 bases and J by 7 bases, with 11 bases left in between. The CDR3 contains 14 residues. Germline V gene sequence: CDR1 SGHNT, CDR2 YENEEA.

Comment on this clone: Other DNA sequences of this sample code for an identical CDR3. V is TRBV11-2 and J is TRBJ1-3; TRBD1 is a possible D gene (5 bases). The ends were cut back, 5 bases at V and 0 bases at J, with 17 bases in the middle. The germline gives CDR1 SGHAT, CDR2 FQNNGV. The CDR3 is made up of 17 amino acids. The CDR3 loop is CASSLGRGINSGNTIYF. CDR3 nucleotide sequence: TGTGCCAGCAGCCTGGGGCGTGGGATTAACTCTGGAAACACCATATATTTT.

V gene TRBV4-1 combines with J gene TRBJ2-7; D might be TRBD1 or TRBD2, each matching 5 bases. Trimming pared 4 bases from V and 5 bases from J, leaving 6 bases between. Germline lookup yields CDR1 MGHRA and CDR2 YSYEKL. The CDR3 has 11 residues. The CDR3 here is CASSRGDEQYF. The CDR3, as DNA: TGCGCCAGCAGCCGAGGGGACGAGCAGTACTTC.

The rearrangement joins TRBV5-1 to TRBJ2-5, with D possibly matching TRBD2 (6 bases). Trimming stripped 4 bases from V and 4 bases from J, with 14 bases between. Germline values: CDR1 SGHRS, CDR2 YFSETQ. This CDR3 spans 14 amino acids. CDR3 sequence (DNA): TGCGCCAGCAGCCTTTCCGGGACTTCAGAGACCCAGTACTTC. Translation gives CASSLSGTSETQYF.

The chain recombines TRBV7-9 with TRBJ2-2; D perhaps matches TRBD1 (6 bases). The germline V gene encodes CDR1 SEHNR and CDR2 FQNEAQ (reference sequence). V was clipped by 7 bases and J by 1 base, with 16 bases between them. This CDR3 region has 16 residues. CDR3 loop: CASTPLTGKNTGELFF. In DNA form, the CDR3 reads TGTGCCAGCACCCCTTTGACAGGAAAGAACACCGGGGAGCTGTTTTTT.

This clone was seen a handful of times. The V gene is TRBV1, the J gene TRBJ2-4; TRBD2 was called by the table and not checked on the DNA. TRBV1 is a documented pseudogene. CDR3 length: 15 amino acids. In nucleotides, the CDR3 is TGCACCAGCACTCCGGGGAATCTAGCCAAAAACATTCAGTACTTC. As protein: CTSTPGNLAKNIQYF.

The gene calls are TRBV19 and TRBJ1-6, with 8 bases lining up with TRBD1. This CDR3 comprises 14 residues. The trim removed 8 bases at V and 7 bases at J, leaving 7 bases unmatched. Germline CDR1 LNHDA, CDR2 SQIVND (reference sequence). In DNA, the CDR3 is TGTGCCAGTGCGGAGACAGGGGCCAATTCACCCCTCCACTTT. Its translation is CASAETGANSPLHF.

This clone was counted only a few times. The chain carries TRBV7-2 and TRBJ1-1; 10 nucleotides match TRBD1. Germline V CDR1 and CDR2: SGHTA, FQGNSA. V lost 4 bases, J lost 1 base, and 3 bases stayed unmatched. The CDR3 runs to 15 residues. The CDR3 DNA is TGTGCCAGCAGCTCCCGGGACAGGGGGAACACTGAAGCTTTCTTT. This encodes CASSSRDRGNTEAFF.

This chain joins TRBV28 and TRBJ2-7; 8 bases are shared with TRBD1. The CDR3 contains 14 residues. The junction had 7 bases not matched to a gene; V was cut back by 8 bases and J by 1 base. Looked up from germline, CDR1 is MDHEN and CDR2 is SYDVKM. DNA of the CDR3: TGTGCCAGCTCGATAGGGGACAGGTCCTACGAGCAGTACTTC. This sequence encodes CASSIGDRSYEQYF.

The V call is TRBV5-1, the J call TRBJ1-2; 7 bases match TRBD1. CDR3 length: 15 residues. The germline CDR1 and CDR2 sequences are SGHRS and YFSETQ. The J segment lost 3 bases and the V segment lost 4 bases, leaving 9 bases of the junction unmatched. CDR3 amino acids: CASSRVQGDYYGYTF. CDR3 in DNA: TGCGCCAGCAGCCGTGTGCAGGGGGACTACTATGGCTACACCTTC.

The chain links TRBV18 to TRBJ1-1; no clear D gene. Trimming took 4 bases from V and 4 from J, leaving 10 bases between them. CDR1 is KGHSH and CDR2 is LQKENI in the germline V gene. The CDR3 runs to 13 residues. The DNA of the CDR3 is TGTGCCAGCTCACGAGTTGAGGGCACTGAAGCTTTCTTT. As protein: CASSRVEGTEAFF.

The chain couples TRBV20-1 to TRBJ2-1; D gene unclear. V was shortened by 2 bases and J by 10 bases, with 6 bases between the two germline ends. This CDR3 comprises 10 residues. CDR1 and CDR2 (germline): DFQATT, SNEGSKA (reference sequence). The DNA for the CDR3 is TGCAGTGCTAGAAGGCAAGAGCAGTTCTTC. It is translated as CSARRQEQFF.